Below, 8 T cell receptor beta chains from the same sample are listed, as sequenced in a study of T cells in localized non-small cell lung cancer. Sequencing was performed with immunoSEQ multiplex PCR; in TCRdb, only in-frame clones are kept and a portion is missing. The repertoire has 48,000 or so clones, around three quarters of them found once; the top ten carry roughly a sixth. The sequencing here drew on peripheral blood, taken before any cancer treatment. These receptors originate from a man between 40 and 75 years old with stage I squamous cell lung carcinoma.

The CDR3 DNA reads as TGTGCCAGCAGCTTAGGGGTTCGACAGGGGGCCTCTTCACCCCTCCACTTT. Its translation is CASSLGVRQGASSPLHF. The chain links TRBV7-2 to TRBJ1-6, with 10 bases fitting TRBD1. The J segment lost 9 bases and the V segment lost 1 base, leaving 9 bases of the junction unmatched. Per germline, CDR1 SGHTA and CDR2 FQGNSA. The CDR3 runs 17 residues.

DNA for the CDR3: TGTGCCAGTAGTATAGATCAGGACAAACCCCAGCATTTT. Its protein is CASSIDQDKPQHF. The chain has TRBV19 and TRBJ1-5; possibly TRBD1 for D (5 bases). V lost 0 bases and J lost 10, with 10 bases in between. Germline values: CDR1 LNHDA, CDR2 SQIVND (reference sequence). The CDR3 is 13 residues long.

The chain recombines TRBV15 with TRBJ1-6; D perhaps matches TRBD1 (5 bases). Trimming shortened V by 1 base and J by 6 bases, and 19 bases separated the two germline ends. Germline CDR1 LNHNV, CDR2 YYDKDF (reference sequence). The CDR3 consists of 18 residues. The CDR3 DNA reads TGTGCCACCAGCAGAGGAGAGGGAACAGGCGGGTCTAATTCACCCCTCCACTTT. Protein: CATSRGEGTGGSNSPLHF.

The V gene is TRBV4-3, the J gene TRBJ2-3; unclear D gene. Germline V lookup: CDR1 LGHNA, CDR2 YSLEER. This CDR3 is built from 15 residues. The V end was cut by 0 bases, the J end by 3 bases, with 10 bases between. The CDR3 reads CASSQELGGTDTQYF. DNA of the CDR3: TGCGCCAGCAGCCAAGAACTGGGTGGGACAGATACGCAGTATTTT.

The J gene is TRBJ1-2, the V gene TRBV19; unclear D gene. Germline CDR1 and CDR2: LNHDA and SQIVND (reference sequence). V was clipped by 3 bases and J by 2 bases, with 4 bases between them. The CDR3 contains 12 residues. This CDR3 is CASSITNYGYTF. As DNA, the CDR3 is TGTGCCAGTAGTATTACCAACTATGGCTACACCTTC.

CDR3 sequence reads: CASSEFEKQYF. DNA for the CDR3: TGTGCCAGCAGTGAATTTGAGAAGCAGTACTTC. V gene TRBV2 combines with J gene TRBJ2-7; no clear D gene. Deletions cut 2 bases from V and 8 bases from J, with 7 bases between. The germline V gene has CDR1 SNHLY and CDR2 FYNNEI. The CDR3 has 11 amino acids.

The J gene is TRBJ2-7, the V gene TRBV7-2; D gene ambiguous. The CDR3 runs to 14 residues. The V end was cut by 2 bases, the J end by 2 bases, with 10 bases between. CDR1 is SGHTA and CDR2 is FQGNSA in the germline V gene. The DNA of the CDR3 is TGTGCCAGCAGCTTAATGACAAGTACCTACGAGCAGTACTTC. Protein sequence: CASSLMTSTYEQYF. Complete variable domain (other parts from reference TRBV7-2 and TRBJ2-7): GAGVSQSPSNKVTEKGKDVELRCDPISGHTALYWYRQSLGQGLEFLIYFQGNSAPDKSGLPSDRFSAERTGGSVSTLTIQRTQQEDSAVYLCASSLMTSTYEQYFGPGTRLTVT.

This clone is labeled as medium-sized. The J gene is TRBJ2-2, the V gene TRBV27; 7 nucleotides match TRBD2. Germline loops: CDR1 MNHEY, CDR2 SMNVEV (reference sequence). Germline trimming cut 8 bases from V and 6 bases from J; bases unmatched to any gene: 9. This CDR3 has 14 amino acids. CDR3 protein: CASSSNGGAGELFF. The CDR3 bases are TGTGCCAGCTCCTCGAATGGGGGGGCCGGGGAGCTGTTTTTT.